This T cell receptor (beta chain) was identified during a study of blood T cell repertoires in COVID-19. Using immunoSEQ multiplex PCR, the repertoire was profiled, and TCRdb retains in-frame clones only, with some absent. The data show approximately 61,000 clones, approximately 79% seen once. Germline V gene sequence: CDR1 SGHRS, CDR2 YFSETQ. The CDR3 runs to 14 residues. Trimming left V 6 bases short and J 6 bases short, with 16 bases between. The V and J genes are TRBV5-1 and TRBJ2-4; TRBD2 might be the D (6 bases). What was sequenced was peripheral blood. The TCR sequence derives from a woman in her 70s with acute or convalescent COVID-19. In DNA, the CDR3 is TGCGCCAGCATGCAAGGTGAGGAGGGAAACATTCAGTACTTC. Translation gives CASMQGEEGNIQYF.